This TCR beta chain was found in a study of blood T cell repertoires in COVID-19. Across the whole study: The origin of the acute and convalescent COVID-19 samples was the United States, Italy and Spain.

Study processing details: Reference gene primer amplification yielded estimated nucleated cell counts. Clones were read by immunoSEQ multiplex PCR, and TCRdb kept only the in-frame ones, dropping some. The D gene and trimming were derived from the DNA, and the V and J assignments and clone size from that table. The sample holds some 220,000 clones; over 70% are singletons and the top ten take 7.2%. This clone is a singleton in its sample. The CDR3 covers 15 residues. CDR1 and CDR2 (germline): MGHDK, SYGVNS. Trimming stripped 5 bases from V and 4 bases from J, with 15 bases between. This clonotype was sampled from a woman in her 70s with acute or convalescent COVID-19. Input material: peripheral blood. The chain carries TRBV25-1 and TRBJ2-1; maybe TRBD2 (7 bases). Here the CDR3 DNA reads TGTGCCAGCAGTCGGGGGGCCGGTGGTTACAATGAGCAGTTCTTC. Translating it yields CASSRGAGGYNEQFF. The whole variable domain, remainder taken from reference TRBV25-1 and TRBJ2-1, is EADIYQTPRYLVIGTGKKITLECSQTMGHDKMYWYQQDPGMELHLIHYSYGVNSTEKGDLSSESTVSRIRTEHFPLTLESARPSHTSQYLCASSRGAGGYNEQFFGPGTRLTVL.